This TCR beta chain was profiled in a study of T cells in localized non-small cell lung cancer. Germline lookup yields CDR1 LNHDA and CDR2 SQIVND (reference sequence). This CDR3 spans 15 amino acids. V gave up 5 bases and J gave up 5 bases; unmatched junction bases: 10. Worth noting for this clone: Its target is unknown.

Study-level results: The study linked higher blood T cell density to longer overall survival. When the top 100 tumor clones were examined, a median 57 of them also appeared in the adjacent lung, which was paired and uninvolved. Of the tissues analyzed, uninvolved adjacent lung showed maximal T cell clonality, greater than tumor.

Some clones are missing from TCRdb's copy, which holds only in-frame ones; the method was immunoSEQ multiplex PCR. The sample holds 35,000 to 45,000 clones, roughly nine tenths seen once. The receptor was derived from an older female donor with stage I lung adenocarcinoma. The input for sequencing was peripheral blood, taken before any cancer treatment. V is TRBV19 and J is TRBJ2-5, with 8 bases lining up with TRBD2. CDR3 protein: CASSLLGSGGETQYF. The CDR3, as DNA: TGTGCCAGTAGTCTCCTGGGGTCGGGGGGGGAGACCCAGTACTTC.